The 10 T cell receptor beta chains in this list originate from one sample, sequenced in a study of T-cell reconstitution after alpha-beta-depleted transplantation in children. The TCRbeta library was prepared with unique molecular identifiers. TCRdb recomputed calls from the PCR reads with MiXCR, one row per CDR3 protein. The sample holds hundreds of thousands of distinct CDR3 sequences, about 15% seen once. Sequencing used PBMCs from the stem cell graft donor, obtained from the stem cell graft. The receptors derive from a human donor who donated a stem cell graft to a child with acute myeloid leukemia.

This clonotype was picked up many times. The chain uses TRBV7-9 and TRBJ1-1; D is uncertain. The CDR3 covers 13 residues. V dropped 4 bases and J dropped 1 base, with 7 bases sitting between them. From germline, CDR1 is SEHNR and CDR2 FQNEAQ (reference sequence). CDR3 nucleotide sequence: TGTGCCAGCAGCTCCCAAGCGAACACTGAAGCTTTCTTT. Translating gives CASSSQANTEAFF.

This clonotype was recorded many times. V is TRBV20-1 and J is TRBJ2-3, with TRBD1 matching 9 bases. The junction had 4 bases not matched to a gene; V was cut back by 5 bases and J by 1 base. CDR3 length: 14 amino acids. Germline V gene data show CDR1 as DFQATT and CDR2 as SNEGSKA (reference sequence). The CDR3 DNA follows: TGCAGTGCTGACCGGGACAGGGGCACAGATACGCAGTATTTT. It specifies CSADRDRGTDTQYF.

This clonotype was observed a few times. V usage is TRBV11-2 and J usage is TRBJ1-2; possibly TRBD1 for D (6 bases). This CDR3 spans 17 amino acids. CDR1 and CDR2 from the germline V gene are SGHAT and FQNNGV. Trimming left V 1 base short and J 1 base short, with 16 bases between. The CDR3 region is CASSLGSDRRVNYGYTF. In nucleotides, the CDR3 is TGTGCCAGCAGCTTAGGATCTGACAGGAGAGTTAACTATGGCTACACCTTC.

The chain uses TRBV9 and TRBJ1-1, with a possible D match to TRBD1 (5 bases). V was clipped by 1 base and J by 4 bases, with 11 bases between them. CDR1 and CDR2 (germline): SGDLS, YYNGEE. The length of the CDR3 is 14 residues. The DNA of the CDR3 is TGTGCCAGCAGCGTAAGGGGAGGGGCCACTGAAGCTTTCTTT. The encoded protein is CASSVRGGATEAFF.

There are a few counts of this clonotype. The rearrangement joins TRBV12-3 or TRBV12-4 to TRBJ1-1; 9 nucleotides align to TRBD1. Trimming cost V 5 bases and J 4 bases; bases outside gene matches: 8. This CDR3 region has 15 residues. The chain's CDR3 is CASSRGQGKGTEAFF. The DNA for the CDR3 is TGTGCCAGCAGTCGAGGACAGGGGAAGGGCACTGAAGCTTTCTTT.

A few counts support this clonotype. The chain is built from TRBV20-1 and TRBJ2-2; D is ambiguous. The CDR3 is 12 amino acids. The germline CDR1 and CDR2 sequences are DFQATT and SNEGSKA (reference sequence). The germline V and J ends were trimmed by 7 bases and 2 bases, with 8 bases remaining between them. In DNA form, the CDR3 reads TGCAGTGTAGGCGACAACACCGGGGAGCTGTTTTTT. Encoded protein: CSVGDNTGELFF.

In this sample, this clonotype turned up many times. This rearrangement joins TRBV10-3 to TRBJ1-1; no firm D call. Trimming removed 3 bases at V and 0 bases at J, with 5 bases between. Germline V gene lookup returns CDR1 ENHRY and CDR2 SYGVKD. The CDR3 contains 13 residues. CDR3 bases: TGTGCCATCAGTGACTCAGTGAACACTGAAGCTTTCTTT. Translation: CAISDSVNTEAFF.

The gene calls are TRBV4-1 and TRBJ1-6, with D tentatively TRBD1 (5 bases). The CDR3 has 17 residues. V was trimmed by 4 bases and J by 3 bases, leaving 16 bases between them. Germline V gives CDR1 MGHRA, CDR2 YSYEKL. In nucleotides, the CDR3 is TGCGCCAGCAGCCTCGACAGTGCCCTGAACTATAATTCACCCCTCCACTTT. This codes for CASSLDSALNYNSPLHF.

V usage is TRBV7-8 and J usage is TRBJ1-5; D may be TRBD1 (5 bases). This CDR3 has 17 amino acids. Trimming removed 1 base from V and 1 base from J, with 14 bases in between. Germline-derived CDR1 and CDR2 are SGHVS and FQNEAQ. CDR3 bases: TGTGCCAGCAGCTTAGTCCATGACAGAGAAAGCAATCAGCCCCAGCATTTT. It translates to CASSLVHDRESNQPQHF.

The chain is built from TRBV5-6 and TRBJ2-5; no definite D call. The ends were cut back, 0 bases at V and 2 bases at J, with 14 bases in the middle. The CDR3 extends over 16 amino acids. Germline V gene lookup returns CDR1 SGHDT and CDR2 YYEEEE. The CDR3 loop is CASSLEADPFQETQYF. The CDR3, as DNA: TGTGCCAGCAGCTTGGAGGCCGATCCATTTCAAGAGACCCAGTACTTC. Using reference TRBV5-6 and TRBJ2-5 for the parts outside the CDR3, the full variable domain is DAGVTQSPTHLIKTRGQQVTLRCSPKSGHDTVSWYQQALGQGPQFIFQYYEEEERQRGNFPDRFSGHQFPNYSSELNVNALLLGDSALYLCASSLEADPFQETQYFGPGTRLLVL.